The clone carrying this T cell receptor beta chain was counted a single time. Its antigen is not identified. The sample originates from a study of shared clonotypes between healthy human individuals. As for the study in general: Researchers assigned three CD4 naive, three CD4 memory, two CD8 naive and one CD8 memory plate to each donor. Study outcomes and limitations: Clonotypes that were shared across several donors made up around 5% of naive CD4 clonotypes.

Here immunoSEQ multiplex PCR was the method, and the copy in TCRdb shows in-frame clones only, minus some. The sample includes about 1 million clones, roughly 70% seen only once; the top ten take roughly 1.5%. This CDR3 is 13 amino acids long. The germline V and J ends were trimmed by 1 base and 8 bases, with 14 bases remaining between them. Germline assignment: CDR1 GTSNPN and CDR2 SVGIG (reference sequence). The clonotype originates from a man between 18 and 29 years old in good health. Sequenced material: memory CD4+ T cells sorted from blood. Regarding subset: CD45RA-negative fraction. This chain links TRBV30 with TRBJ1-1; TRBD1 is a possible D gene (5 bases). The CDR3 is CAWSGSGRMEAFF. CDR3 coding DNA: TGTGCCTGGAGTGGTTCAGGGAGAATGGAAGCTTTCTTT.